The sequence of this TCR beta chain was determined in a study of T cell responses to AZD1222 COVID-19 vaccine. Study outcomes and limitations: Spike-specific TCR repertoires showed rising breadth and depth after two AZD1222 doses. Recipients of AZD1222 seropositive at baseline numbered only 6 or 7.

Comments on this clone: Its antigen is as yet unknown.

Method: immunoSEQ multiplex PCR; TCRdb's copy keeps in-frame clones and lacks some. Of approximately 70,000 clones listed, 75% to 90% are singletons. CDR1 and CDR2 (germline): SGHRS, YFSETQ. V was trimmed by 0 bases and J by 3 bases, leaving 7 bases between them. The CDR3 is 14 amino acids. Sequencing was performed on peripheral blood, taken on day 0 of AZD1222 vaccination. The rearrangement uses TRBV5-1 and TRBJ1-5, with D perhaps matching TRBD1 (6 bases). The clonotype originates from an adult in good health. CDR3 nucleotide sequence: TGCGCCAGCAGCTTGGACAGGGCCAATCAGCCCCAGCATTTT. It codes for CASSLDRANQPQHF.